This paragraph reports one T cell receptor beta chain. The sample originates from a study of blood T cell repertoires in COVID-19. Across the whole study: From the United States, Italy and Spain came samples of acute and convalescent COVID-19. Sources were T cells, B-cell-depleted T cells, or PBMCs; the material itself was cDNA or gDNA.

In the authors' methods: Estimation of nucleated cell counts was performed using reference gene primer amplification. The data were produced by immunoSEQ multiplex PCR, yet TCRdb's version contains in-frame clones alone and is incomplete. Clonal size and the V and J genes are those of that table, whereas D and trimming came from the DNA. The sample holds 200,000 to 250,000 clones, around 86% seen once. V was clipped by 4 bases and J by 0 bases, with 22 bases between them. This CDR3 has 19 residues. CDR1 and CDR2 (germline): SNHLY, FYNNEI. Sequencing was performed on peripheral blood. The receptor comes from a human donor in a cohort sampled during active COVID-19. V usage is TRBV2 and J usage is TRBJ1-3; a possible D gene is TRBD1 (6 bases). CDR3 coding DNA: TGTGCCAGCAGTGCTATTGGACAGAGTATTTCCTTCTCTGGAAACACCATATATTTT. It encodes CASSAIGQSISFSGNTIYF.